Sequencing of this T cell receptor beta chain was carried out in a study of T cells in tumors after PD-1 blockade. About the research overall: No patient had prior checkpoint blockade, systemic immunosuppression, or radiotherapy within 4 weeks. Some patients also took daily vismodegib 150 mg during anti-PD-1 treatment. Either cemiplimab 350 mg every 2 weeks or pembrolizumab 200 mg every 3 weeks was given.

Template: tumor biopsy or peripheral blood genomic DNA, roughly 600-6,004 ng per sample. J was trimmed by 7 bases and V by 4 bases; bases with no gene match: 10. Looked up from germline, CDR1 is KGHSH and CDR2 is LQKENI. The CDR3 loop spans 16 amino acids. Profiling relied on immunoSEQ multiplex PCR, and the TCRdb table lists in-frame clones only, not all of them. The sample lists around 60,000 clones, over 75% occurring once. The source was PBMCs, collected before anti-PD-1 treatment. This clonotype was obtained from a human donor with basal cell carcinoma. The V call is TRBV18, the J call TRBJ2-2, with 9 positions matching TRBD2. The CDR3 DNA sequence: TGTGCCAGCTCACGCCCTGGCGGGGGGGCCGTCGGGGAGCTGTTTTTT. Encoded protein: CASSRPGGGAVGELFF.